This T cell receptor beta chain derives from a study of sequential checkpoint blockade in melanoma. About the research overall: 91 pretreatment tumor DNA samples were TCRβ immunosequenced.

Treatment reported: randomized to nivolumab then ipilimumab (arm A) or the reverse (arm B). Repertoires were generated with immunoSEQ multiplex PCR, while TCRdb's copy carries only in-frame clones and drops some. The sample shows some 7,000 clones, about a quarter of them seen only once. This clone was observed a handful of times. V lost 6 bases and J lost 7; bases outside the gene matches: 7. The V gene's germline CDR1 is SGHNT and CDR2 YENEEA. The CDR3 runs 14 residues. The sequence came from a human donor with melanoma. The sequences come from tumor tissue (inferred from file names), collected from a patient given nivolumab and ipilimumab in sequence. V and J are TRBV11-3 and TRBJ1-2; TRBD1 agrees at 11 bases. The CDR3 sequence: CASRSGQGAGGYTF. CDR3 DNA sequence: TGTGCCAGCAGATCCGGACAGGGGGCTGGTGGCTACACCTTC. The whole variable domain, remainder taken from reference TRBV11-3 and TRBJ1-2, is EAGVVQSPRYKIIEKKQPVAFWCNPISGHNTLYWYLQNLGQGPELLIRYENEEAVDDSQLPKDRFSAERLKGVDSTLKIQPAELGDSAVYLCASRSGQGAGGYTFGSGTRLTVV.